These 20 T cell receptor beta chains originate from one sample sequenced in a study of T-cell memory formation after mild COVID-19. A single record per CDR3 protein comes from TCRdb applying MiXCR to the 5' RACE reads. The data contain under 650,000 distinct CDR3 sequences, roughly 17% of them singletons. Sequenced input: PBMCs or a T cell subset sorted from them (not recorded which). These TCRs come from an adult woman who had mild COVID-19 (a few samples of this study predate the infection). Cell type and time point are not known.

The chain links TRBV5-6 to TRBJ2-7; TRBD2 agrees at 8 bases. This CDR3 has 15 residues. Losses at the gene ends were 0 bases for V and 4 bases for J; bases not matched to a gene: 6. Germline CDR1 SGHDT, CDR2 YYEEEE. CDR3: CASSLGTSLPYEQYF. The CDR3 DNA reads TGTGCCAGCAGCTTGGGGACTAGCCTTCCATACGAGCAGTACTTC.

The chain joins TRBV11-2 to TRBJ2-7; weak D call: TRBD1 (6 bases). V lost 2 bases and J 0 bases, leaving 11 bases between the germline ends. This CDR3 has 15 residues. The germline V gene has CDR1 SGHAT and CDR2 FQNNGV. The CDR3 bases are TGTGCCAGCAGCTTAATAGGGGGAGACTCCTACGAGCAGTACTTC. Its protein is CASSLIGGDSYEQYF.

This rearrangement joins TRBV7-9 to TRBJ1-5; 7 bases agree with TRBD1. V gave up 4 bases and J gave up 4 bases; unmatched junction bases: 7. CDR1 and CDR2 (germline): SEHNR, FQNEAQ (reference sequence). The CDR3 loop spans 15 amino acids. The CDR3 protein is CASSSTGPYNQPQHF. CDR3 nucleotide sequence: TGTGCCAGCAGCTCGACAGGGCCCTATAATCAGCCCCAGCATTTT.

In this sample, this clonotype turned up many times. The chain recombines TRBV24-1 with TRBJ2-7; D is undetermined. V was shortened by 9 bases and J by 1 base, with 12 bases between the two germline ends. CDR1 KGHDR and CDR2 SFDVKD come from the germline V gene. This CDR3 is 13 amino acids long. CDR3 coding DNA: TGTGCCACCTCAAGAATCGGATCCTACGAGCAGTACTTC. As protein: CATSRIGSYEQYF.

This clonotype occurred a few times. The DNA for the CDR3 is TGTGCCAGCAAAATCAGGACCGGGGAGCTGTTTTTT. It encodes CASKIRTGELFF. The chain uses TRBV6-5 and TRBJ2-2; D is undetermined. The V gene's germline CDR1 is MNHEY and CDR2 SVGAGI. V was trimmed by 7 bases and J by 5 bases, leaving 8 bases between them. The CDR3 spans 12 residues.

The rearrangement links TRBV9 to TRBJ2-3, with TRBD1 matching 8 bases. CDR1 is SGDLS, CDR2 YYNGEE, per germline. The CDR3 length is 16 residues. Trimming at V came to 1 base and at J to 7 bases, leaving 11 bases not matched to a gene. This chain's CDR3 is CASSVSRDRSSHTQYF. For the CDR3, the DNA is TGTGCCAGCAGCGTAAGCCGGGACAGGTCCTCACATACGCAGTATTTT.

This clonotype was recorded a few times. This chain connects TRBV20-1 to TRBJ1-1, with TRBD1 matching over 10 bases. The CDR3 has 16 amino acids. The germline CDR1 and CDR2 sequences are DFQATT and SNEGSKA (reference sequence). V shed 0 bases, J shed 4 bases, and the junction held 8 bases outside the gene matches. The CDR3 sequence is CSARDAVGTGATEAFF. The CDR3 nucleotides are TGCAGTGCTAGAGACGCAGTAGGGACAGGGGCCACTGAAGCTTTCTTT.

This clonotype was seen a few times. The chain combines TRBV12-3 or TRBV12-4 with TRBJ2-6; D not resolved. V dropped 7 bases and J dropped 4 bases, with 5 bases sitting between them. The CDR3 covers 12 residues. CDR3 region: CASTQGANVLTF. CDR3 nucleotides: TGTGCCAGCACGCAAGGGGCCAACGTCCTGACTTTC.

J is TRBJ1-1 and V is TRBV6-5; 7 bases line up with TRBD1. Trimming at V came to 5 bases and at J to 5 bases, leaving 5 bases not matched to a gene. Per the germline V gene, CDR1 is MNHEY and CDR2 is SVGAGI. CDR3 length: 13 amino acids. Here the CDR3 reads CASSKTRGTEAFF. In nucleotides, the CDR3 is TGTGCCAGCAGTAAAACCAGGGGGACTGAAGCTTTCTTT.

Only a few counts were recorded for this clonotype. The genes are TRBV20-1 and TRBJ2-7; no reliable D call. The germline V gene has CDR1 DFQATT and CDR2 SNEGSKA (reference sequence). V lost 0 bases and J 3 bases, leaving 9 bases between the germline ends. The CDR3 covers 13 residues. The CDR3 DNA reads as TGCAGTGCTAGAGATGGGATCCTCTACGAGCAGTACTTC. It codes for CSARDGILYEQYF.

This clonotype has a count of ten or more. This chain links TRBV27 with TRBJ2-2; 11 bases are a match to TRBD2. The CDR3 loop spans 14 amino acids. CDR1 MNHEY and CDR2 SMNVEV come from the germline V gene (reference sequence). The V segment lost 6 bases and the J segment 5 bases; nucleotides outside the gene matches: 2. CDR3 loop: CASRTSGGTGELFF. The CDR3 DNA follows: TGTGCCAGCAGAACTAGCGGGGGAACCGGGGAGCTGTTTTTT.

This clonotype was recorded a few times. This sequence joins TRBV25-1 and TRBJ2-5; TRBD2 matches at 8 bases. CDR3 length: 16 residues. The junction had 7 bases not matched to a gene; V was cut back by 0 bases and J by 4 bases. Germline V gene sequence: CDR1 MGHDK, CDR2 SYGVNS. The CDR3 is CASSEYLGTRSETQYF. The DNA for the CDR3 is TGTGCCAGCAGTGAATATTTGGGGACTAGATCAGAGACCCAGTACTTC.

V is TRBV7-2 and J is TRBJ2-5; maybe TRBD2 (5 bases). With 5 bases removed from V and 5 bases from J, the gap between germline ends came to 21 bases. Germline loops: CDR1 SGHTA, CDR2 FQGNSA. The CDR3 has 16 amino acids. The CDR3 loop reads CASSAGVWAGWETQYF. In nucleotides, the CDR3 is TGTGCCAGCAGCGCCGGGGTGTGGGCTGGTTGGGAGACCCAGTACTTC.

This clonotype was picked up many times. The chain employs TRBV5-1 and TRBJ2-1; D call uncertain. V shed 5 bases and J shed 1 base, with 10 bases lying between them. Germline V gene lookup returns CDR1 SGHRS and CDR2 YFSETQ. The CDR3 loop spans 14 amino acids. CDR3 in amino acids: CASRDQSSYNEQFF. The CDR3 nucleotides are TGCGCCAGCAGAGACCAGAGTTCCTACAATGAGCAGTTCTTC.

The chain employs TRBV5-6 and TRBJ1-2; no clear D gene. V was cut by 3 bases and J by 4 bases, with 13 bases left in between. The CDR3 consists of 14 residues. Germline loops: CDR1 SGHDT, CDR2 YYEEEE. CDR3 loop: CASSYTDPVYGYTF. In DNA, the CDR3 is TGTGCCAGCAGCTATACTGACCCCGTCTATGGCTACACCTTC.

The chain carries TRBV7-2 and TRBJ2-3; the D is unclear. The V and J ends lost 5 bases and 4 bases respectively, with 7 bases between them. Germline V lookup: CDR1 SGHTA, CDR2 FQGNSA. CDR3 size: 12 residues. The CDR3: CASSADPDTQYF. For the CDR3, the DNA is TGTGCCAGCAGCGCCGATCCAGATACGCAGTATTTT. Full variable domain (outside the CDR3, taken from reference TRBV7-2 and TRBJ2-3): GAGVSQSPSNKVTEKGKDVELRCDPISGHTALYWYRQSLGQGLEFLIYFQGNSAPDKSGLPSDRFSAERTGGSVSTLTIQRTQQEDSAVYLCASSADPDTQYFGPGTRLTVL.

The chain recombines TRBV2 with TRBJ1-5; D gene uncertain. This CDR3 is built from 15 residues. From germline, CDR1 is SNHLY and CDR2 FYNNEI. Trimming shortened V by 3 bases and J by 7 bases, and 16 bases separated the two germline ends. The CDR3 region is CASSDSPVTRQPQHF. CDR3 sequence (DNA): TGTGCCAGCAGTGATAGCCCGGTCACTCGACAGCCCCAGCATTTT.

CDR3 DNA sequence: TGTGCCAGCAGCCAAGGTCGACAGGAACGAGCTTTCTTT. This sequence encodes CASSQGRQERAFF. This chain uses TRBV3-1 with TRBJ1-1; a weak D match, TRBD1 (6 bases). The CDR3 extends over 13 amino acids. Germline V gene lookup returns CDR1 LGHDT and CDR2 YNNKEL (reference sequence). V was clipped by 1 base and J by 10 bases, with 13 bases between them.

The rearrangement joins TRBV24-1 to TRBJ1-1; weak D call: TRBD1 (5 bases). CDR1 is KGHDR, CDR2 SFDVKD, per germline. The ends were cut back, 4 bases at V and 10 bases at J, with 21 bases in the middle. The CDR3 loop spans 15 amino acids. The CDR3 loop reads CATSETGRLAVGAFF. DNA of the CDR3: TGTGCCACCAGTGAAACGGGACGGCTGGCTGTAGGAGCTTTCTTT.

This clonotype was observed a handful of times. This rearrangement joins TRBV29-1 to TRBJ1-2; TRBD1 agrees at 8 bases. Germline values: CDR1 SQVTM, CDR2 ANQGSEA. There are 13 residues in the CDR3. J gave up 2 bases and V 6 bases, and 5 bases lay outside the gene matches. The CDR3 protein is CSVDGQGNYGYTF. DNA for the CDR3: TGCAGCGTCGACGGACAGGGAAACTATGGCTACACCTTC.